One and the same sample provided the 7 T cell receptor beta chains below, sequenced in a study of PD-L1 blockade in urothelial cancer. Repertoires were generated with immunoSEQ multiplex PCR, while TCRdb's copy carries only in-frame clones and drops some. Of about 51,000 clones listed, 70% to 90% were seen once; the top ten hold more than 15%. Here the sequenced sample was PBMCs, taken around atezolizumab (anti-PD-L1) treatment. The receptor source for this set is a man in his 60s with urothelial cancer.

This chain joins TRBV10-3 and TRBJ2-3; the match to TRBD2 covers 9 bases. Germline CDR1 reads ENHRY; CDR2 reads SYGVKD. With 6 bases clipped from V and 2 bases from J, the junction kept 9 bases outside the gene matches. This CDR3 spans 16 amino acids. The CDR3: CAIRTPAGGDTDTQYF. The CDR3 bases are TGTGCCATCAGGACCCCGGCGGGAGGGGACACAGATACGCAGTATTTT.

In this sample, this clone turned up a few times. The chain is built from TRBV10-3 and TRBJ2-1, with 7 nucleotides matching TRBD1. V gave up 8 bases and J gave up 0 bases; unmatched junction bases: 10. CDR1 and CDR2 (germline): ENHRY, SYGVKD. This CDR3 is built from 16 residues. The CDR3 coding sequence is TGTGCCATCTCCCCAAGAGGGACAGTCTCCTACAATGAGCAGTTCTTC. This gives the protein CAISPRGTVSYNEQFF.

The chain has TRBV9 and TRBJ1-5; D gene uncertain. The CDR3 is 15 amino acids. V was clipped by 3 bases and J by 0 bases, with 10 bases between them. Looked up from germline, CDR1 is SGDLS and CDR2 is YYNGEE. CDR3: CASSATDGSNQPQHF. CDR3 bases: TGTGCCAGCAGCGCCACAGACGGTAGCAATCAGCCCCAGCATTTT.

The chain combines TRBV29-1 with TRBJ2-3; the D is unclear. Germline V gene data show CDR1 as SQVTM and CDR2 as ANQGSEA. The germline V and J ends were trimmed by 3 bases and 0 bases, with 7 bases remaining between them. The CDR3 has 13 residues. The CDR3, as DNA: TGCAGCGTTGAGGGCGCGAGCACAGATACGCAGTATTTT. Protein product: CSVEGASTDTQYF.

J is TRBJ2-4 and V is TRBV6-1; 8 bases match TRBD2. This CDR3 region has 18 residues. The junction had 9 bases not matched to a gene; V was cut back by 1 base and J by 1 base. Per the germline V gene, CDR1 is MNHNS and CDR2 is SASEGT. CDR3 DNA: TGTGCCAGCAGTGAAGAAGGGCTTAGCGGGACGGCCAAAAACATTCAGTACTTC. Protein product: CASSEEGLSGTAKNIQYF.

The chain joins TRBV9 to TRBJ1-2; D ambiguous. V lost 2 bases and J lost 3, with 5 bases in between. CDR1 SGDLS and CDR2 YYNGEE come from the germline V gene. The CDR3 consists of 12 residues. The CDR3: CASSVPDYGYTF. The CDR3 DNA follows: TGTGCCAGCAGCGTCCCGGACTATGGCTACACCTTC.

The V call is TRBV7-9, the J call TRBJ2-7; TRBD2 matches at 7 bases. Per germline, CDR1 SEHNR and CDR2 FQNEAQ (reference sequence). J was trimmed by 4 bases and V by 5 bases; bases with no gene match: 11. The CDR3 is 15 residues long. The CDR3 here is CASSPGGSRIYEQYF. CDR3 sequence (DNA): TGTGCCAGCAGCCCCGGGGGGTCTCGGATATACGAGCAGTACTTC.